This T cell receptor beta chain comes out of a study of neurological immune-mediated disorders. This clonotype was seen ten or more times. Synthesis of cDNA used 5'RACE (with 10-nucleotide random UMIs). TCRdb recomputed calls from the 5' RACE reads with MiXCR, one row per CDR3 protein. Among about 87,000 distinct CDR3 sequences listed, approximately 4% were seen once. The V and J ends lost 0 bases and 5 bases respectively, with 13 bases between them. The germline V gene encodes CDR1 LGHNA and CDR2 YSLEER. The CDR3 is made up of 15 amino acids. The rearrangement links TRBV4-3 to TRBJ1-1, with a weak D call TRBD1 (5 bases). The sample was PBMCs. This receptor was identified in a woman between 45 and 60 years old with multiple sclerosis. CDR3 protein: CASSQDLGVRTEAFF. In nucleotides, the CDR3 is TGCGCCAGCAGCCAAGATTTGGGGGTTAGGACTGAAGCTTTCTTT.